What follows are 6 T cell receptor beta chains derived from one specimen sequenced in a study of read filtering for tumor transcriptome and immune sequencing (dated by TCRdb to the early 2020s). The instrument given in TCRdb is Illumina HiSeq 4000. Starting from about 400 ng RNA, TCR libraries were constructed with the Immunoverse kit using molecular barcoded adaptors that cover the alpha/delta and beta/gamma chains. Using fastp trimming at Q25 and MiXCR clonotype assembly, TCRdb reanalyzed the public sequencing data and kept in-frame beta chains. When rows share a CDR3 protein, they turn into one entry using the most common DNA and genes. Present in this sample are about 57,000 distinct CDR3 sequences, less than 25% of which were seen just once. The top ten clones comprise approximately 18% of the sample. The sample consisted of a population of CD138-negative cells sorted from bone marrow. This specimen's cell subset or site label, interpreted: bone marrow mononuclear cells depleted of CD138+ plasma/myeloma cells by negative magnetic selection. The receptors here all came from a donor older than 35 with multiple myeloma.

This clonotype was seen at least ten times. The chain recombines TRBV6-2 or TRBV6-3 with TRBJ1-1; D is unclear. The CDR3 sequence is 12 residues long. Germline assignment: CDR1 MNHEY and CDR2 SVGEGT. Trimming pared 5 bases from V and 6 bases from J, leaving 10 bases between. The CDR3 nucleotides read TGTGCCAGCAGTGTAGGGAAGGCTGAAGCTTTCTTT. It translates to CASSVGKAEAFF.

In its sample, this clonotype was seen many times. The rearrangement links TRBV18 to TRBJ1-4, with D unclear. Germline V lookup: CDR1 KGHSH, CDR2 LQKENI. The CDR3 sequence is 14 residues long. V gave up 2 bases and J gave up 3 bases, with 7 bases separating them. In DNA form, the CDR3 reads TGTGCCAGCTCACCAGGGCTATCTAATGAAAAACTGTTTTTT. This codes for CASSPGLSNEKLFF. The whole variable domain, remainder taken from reference TRBV18 and TRBJ1-4, is NAGVMQNPRHLVRRRGQEARLRCSPMKGHSHVYWYRQLPEEGLKFMVYLQKENIIDESGMPKERFSAEFPKEGPSILRIQQVVRGDSAAYFCASSPGLSNEKLFFGSGTQLSVL.

This clonotype rates as medium-sized. The V gene is TRBV6-5, the J gene TRBJ2-1; weak D call: TRBD2 (6 bases). From germline, CDR1 is MNHEY and CDR2 SVGAGI. The V end was cut by 2 bases, the J end by 8 bases, with 16 bases between. The CDR3 runs to 15 residues. The CDR3: CASSYRTGLADEQFF. The DNA for the CDR3 is TGTGCCAGCAGTTACCGAACGGGACTTGCTGATGAGCAGTTCTTC.

This clonotype was seen ten or more times. The chain is built from TRBV15 and TRBJ2-5; no definite D call. The CDR3 covers 14 residues. Germline CDR1 and CDR2: LNHNV and YYDKDF (reference sequence). V lost 1 base and J 5 bases, leaving 11 bases between the germline ends. The CDR3 loop reads CATSRGRDGETQYF. In DNA form, the CDR3 reads TGTGCCACCAGCAGAGGAAGGGATGGCGAGACCCAGTACTTC. The full variable domain, completed using reference TRBV15 and TRBJ2-5, is DAMVIQNPRYQVTQFGKPVTLSCSQTLNHNVMYWYQQKSSQAPKLLFHYYDKDFNNEADTPDNFQSRRPNTSFCFLDIRSPGLGDTAMYLCATSRGRDGETQYFGPGTRLLVL.

This clonotype was counted at least ten times. V usage is TRBV11-2 and J usage is TRBJ2-1, with a possible D match to TRBD1 (5 bases). CDR1 is SGHAT, CDR2 FQNNGV, per germline. The CDR3 spans 14 residues. Trimming removed 4 bases from V and 7 bases from J, with 14 bases in between. The CDR3: CASSSSGNRNEQFF. Here the CDR3 DNA reads TGTGCCAGCAGCTCCTCAGGGAATCGGAATGAGCAGTTCTTC.

This clonotype was observed at least ten times. V and J are TRBV7-9 and TRBJ2-2; tentative D call: TRBD2 (6 bases). Deletions cut 1 base from V and 10 bases from J, with 13 bases between. Per germline, CDR1 SEHNR and CDR2 FQNEAQ (reference sequence). The CDR3 is made up of 14 amino acids. CDR3 bases: TGTGCCAGCAGCTTAGGCCAGGGACTCGAGGAGCTGTTTTTT. As protein: CASSLGQGLEELFF.